Each of the 21 T cell receptor beta chains below was sequenced from the same sample in a study of T cell clonality in common variable immunodeficiency. Sequenced by immunoSEQ multiplex PCR; TCRdb stores in-frame clones only, minus some. This sample carries around 45,000 clones, none of them present only once. Sequencing input: peripheral blood mononuclear cells. These receptors were taken from a person aged 18 to 75 in good health.

A note on this clone: The CDR3 end lies 3 residues beyond the end of the read and is filled in from the germline J gene. V gene TRBV7-9 combines with J gene TRBJ2-7; weak D call: TRBD1 (6 bases). Germline CDR1 reads SEHNR; CDR2 reads FQNEAQ (reference sequence). V lost 4 bases to trimming and J lost 5 bases, with 15 bases between them. There are 14 residues in the CDR3. The sequenced CDR3 bases are TGTGCCAGCAGCTGGAGCCTGCAGGGGAACGAG. This sequence encodes CASSWSLQGNE. The whole CDR3 reads CASSWSLQGNEQYF.

This clone was detected many times. The read falls 3 residues short of the CDR3 end, and the missing part is taken from the germline J gene. V usage is TRBV5-4 and J usage is TRBJ2-5; 7 bases map to TRBD2. This CDR3 is built from 14 residues. V lost 2 bases and J lost 6; bases outside the gene matches: 7. Germline V gene data show CDR1 as SGHNT and CDR2 as YYREEE (reference sequence). The CDR3 sequence: CASSFGGDGKTQYF. The sequenced CDR3 bases are TGTGCCAGCAGCTTTGGGGGGGACGGGAAGACC.

The sample holds many counts of this clone. Read data end 3 residues before the CDR3 end; the end is taken from the germline J gene. The V and J genes are TRBV23-1 and TRBJ1-2, with D possibly matching TRBD1 (5 bases). TRBV23-1 is marked as an open reading frame, function uncertain. This CDR3 is 13 amino acids long. V dropped 8 bases and J dropped 2 bases, with 12 bases sitting between them. The CDR3 DNA, read in part, is TGCGCCAGCTGGGATTCAGGGAACTATGGC. It yields the protein CASWDSGNYG. The full CDR3 is CASWDSGNYGYTF.

This clone came up many times. From the germline J gene comes the end of the CDR3, since the read stops 3 residues before it. The chain carries TRBV20-1 and TRBJ1-2; perhaps TRBD1 as D (6 bases). This CDR3 comprises 13 residues. Deletions cut 3 bases from V and 3 bases from J, with 11 bases between. The germline gives CDR1 DFQATT, CDR2 SNEGSKA (reference sequence). CDR3 residues: CSARQGWDYGYTF. The CDR3 DNA, read in part, is TGCAGTGCTAGGCAGGGGTGGGACTATGGC.

This clone was seen at least ten times. The read terminates 3 residues ahead of where the CDR3 ends, so the germline J gene completes it. The rearrangement joins TRBV29-1 to TRBJ2-5; 8 bases are shared with TRBD1. The germline gives CDR1 SQVTM, CDR2 ANQGSEA. This CDR3 is built from 13 residues. The DNA read from the CDR3 is TGCAGCGTCTCTAGTGGACAGGGTCTAACC. This encodes CSVSSGQGLT. The entire CDR3 is CSVSSGQGLTQYF.

The sample holds many counts of this clone. The sequenced fragment ends 3 residues before the CDR3 boundary, so the rest is inferred from the germline J gene. V usage is TRBV20-1 and J usage is TRBJ2-7; 9 bases are a match to TRBD2. The CDR3 is 17 residues long. Germline CDR1 and CDR2: DFQATT and SNEGSKA (reference sequence). V shed 6 bases, J shed 1 base, and the junction held 16 bases outside the gene matches. CDR3 DNA, as far as it was read: TGCAGTGCCAATAAGGTGCGGGAGGGCCGACAATCCTACGAG. Protein sequence: CSANKVREGRQSYE. The whole CDR3 protein is CSANKVREGRQSYEQYF.

This clone was seen many times. The read falls 3 residues short of the CDR3 end, and the missing part is taken from the germline J gene. The V call is TRBV5-1, the J call TRBJ2-5; D is undetermined. V shed 0 bases and J shed 1 base, with 4 bases lying between them. This CDR3 is 13 amino acids long. Germline V CDR1 and CDR2: SGHRS, YFSETQ. The CDR3: CASSLAVQETQYF. The part of the CDR3 DNA that was read is TGCGCCAGCAGCTTGGCCGTCCAAGAGACC.

Details on this clone: The read terminates 3 residues before the CDR3 end, so the remaining end is supplied by the germline J gene. The chain is built from TRBV5-1 and TRBJ2-1; 9 bases are shared with TRBD2. This CDR3 contains 16 residues. With 3 bases clipped from V and 3 bases from J, the junction kept 7 bases outside the gene matches. Germline V gene data show CDR1 as SGHRS and CDR2 as YFSETQ. The chain's CDR3 is CASSSHLAGFYNEQFF. The sequenced CDR3 bases are TGCGCCAGCAGCTCCCACCTAGCGGGGTTCTACAATGAG. The variable domain in full, with the rest retrieved from reference TRBV5-1 and TRBJ2-1, is KAGVTQTPRYLIKTRGQQVTLSCSPISGHRSVSWYQQTPGQGLQFLFEYFSETQRNKGNFPGRFSGRQFSNSRSEMNVSTLELGDSALYLCASSSHLAGFYNEQFFGPGTRLTVL.

The table lists this clone with many counts. The read stops 3 residues short of the end of the CDR3; the missing end is completed from the germline J gene. The chain employs TRBV18 and TRBJ2-7, with 7 bases matching TRBD1. Per germline, CDR1 KGHSH and CDR2 LQKENI. CDR3 length: 16 amino acids. The V and J ends lost 0 bases and 0 bases, in that order; junction bases with no gene match: 5. The CDR3 reads CASSPPGTDGSYEQYF. Partial CDR3 DNA: TGTGCCAGCTCACCACCCGGGACAGACGGCTCCTACGAG.

This clone was detected many times. The DNA ends 3 residues before the CDR3 does, and the rest of the CDR3 is filled in from the germline J gene. The chain has TRBV19 and TRBJ1-4; 7 bases are shared with TRBD1. Unmatched junction bases numbered 10, after V lost 5 bases and J lost 7 bases. The CDR3 has 15 amino acids. The germline V gene encodes CDR1 LNHDA and CDR2 SQIVND (reference sequence). Partial CDR3 DNA: TGTGCCAGTAGTCAAGCTACAGGGGAGGGTGAAAAA. Protein sequence: CASSQATGEGEK. The whole CDR3 sequence is CASSQATGEGEKLFF.

This clone was found many times. The CDR3 end falls 3 residues outside the read, so it is completed with the germline J gene. This chain links TRBV19 with TRBJ2-1, with 14 bases lining up with TRBD2. This CDR3 is 20 amino acids long. Germline lookup yields CDR1 LNHDA and CDR2 SQIVND (reference sequence). After removal of 3 bases from V and 0 bases from J, the junction contained 10 bases not matched to a gene. The CDR3 bases that were read are TGTGCCAGTAGTATGCCGGGACTAGCGGGAGCGGGGAGCTCCTACAATGAG. Its translation is CASSMPGLAGAGSSYNE. The CDR3 as a whole reads CASSMPGLAGAGSSYNEQFF.

This clone has at least ten counts. The sequence runs out 3 residues before the end of the CDR3; the remainder is reconstructed from the germline J gene. The chain couples TRBV5-4 to TRBJ2-5; 9 nucleotides match TRBD2. V shed 0 bases and J 5 bases; nucleotides not matched to a gene: 5. CDR3 length: 15 amino acids. CDR1 is SGHNT, CDR2 YYREEE, per germline (reference sequence). Here the CDR3 reads CASSLVAGEAETQYF. The part of the CDR3 DNA that was read is TGTGCCAGCAGCTTGGTAGCGGGGGAGGCGGAGACC.

Of note for this clone: One junction end does not reproduce the germline sequence, and a read error may be involved. The read ends 3 residues before the CDR3 terminus; that terminus is restored from the germline J gene. V usage is TRBV5-1 and J usage is TRBJ2-1; 7 bases agree with TRBD2. Germline V gene data show CDR1 as SGHRS and CDR2 as YFSETQ. The CDR3 extends over 16 amino acids. The CDR3 loop reads CARSLGGEGMQNEQFF. Incomplete CDR3 DNA: TGCGCCAGAAGCTTGGGGGGGGAGGGAATGCAGAATGAG.

This clone showed up many times. The CDR3 end lies 3 residues beyond the end of the read and is filled in from the germline J gene. The genes are TRBV12-5 and TRBJ2-5; 11 bases are shared with TRBD2. The germline V gene encodes CDR1 LGHNT and CDR2 FRNRAP. The CDR3 totals 14 residues. The V segment lost 6 bases and the J segment 5 bases; nucleotides outside the gene matches: 5. The DNA read from the CDR3 is TGTGCTAGTGGACTTAGCGGGGGGGCGGAGACC. It yields the protein CASGLSGGAET. From start to end, the CDR3 is CASGLSGGAETQYF.

In this sample, this clone turned up many times. The read terminates 3 residues ahead of where the CDR3 ends, so the germline J gene completes it. The chain carries TRBV9 and TRBJ2-3, with a tentative D call TRBD2 (5 bases). Germline V gene sequence: CDR1 SGDLS, CDR2 YYNGEE. The CDR3 consists of 15 residues. Trimming removed 4 bases at V and 0 bases at J, with 12 bases between. The CDR3 bases that were read are TGTGCCAGCAGCATCGGCCCGGGGAGCACAGATACG. Translated, it gives CASSIGPGSTDT. The whole CDR3 protein reads CASSIGPGSTDTQYF.

This clone was counted ten times or more. The read ends 3 residues early relative to the CDR3; the germline J gene fills the gap. The genes are TRBV6-1 and TRBJ2-5; 14 positions match TRBD2. Germline-derived CDR1 and CDR2 are MNHNS and SASEGT. CDR3 length: 18 residues. V was pared by 2 bases and J by 4 bases, with 9 bases of the junction left unmatched. This CDR3 is CASSESLGTSGSGETQYF. The sequenced part of the CDR3 DNA is TGTGCCAGCAGTGAAAGCCTCGGGACTAGCGGGAGTGGAGAGACC.

This clone was found many times. The read ends 3 residues early relative to the CDR3; the germline J gene fills the gap. The chain uses TRBV19 and TRBJ2-7, with a possible D match to TRBD2 (5 bases). CDR1 is LNHDA and CDR2 is SQIVND in the germline V gene (reference sequence). The CDR3 has 13 residues. The V end was cut by 3 bases, the J end by 3 bases, with 9 bases between. This CDR3 reads CASSMYGDYEQYF. Incomplete CDR3 DNA: TGTGCCAGTAGTATGTACGGGGACTACGAG.

In its sample, this clone was seen many times. From the germline J gene comes the end of the CDR3, since the read stops 3 residues before it. The V gene is TRBV7-6, the J gene TRBJ2-1; TRBD2 matches at 7 bases. V lost 3 bases and J lost 1; bases outside the gene matches: 6. Germline lookup yields CDR1 SGHVS and CDR2 FNYEAQ. The CDR3 loop spans 16 amino acids. The CDR3 protein is CASSLGGIRSYNEQFF. The sequenced CDR3 bases are TGTGCCAGCAGCTTGGGGGGGATTAGATCCTACAATGAG.

This clone has ten or more counts. Sequencing ends 3 residues short of the CDR3 end; the germline J gene provides the rest. This sequence joins TRBV5-1 and TRBJ2-7; TRBD1 aligns across 7 bases. Germline V gene lookup returns CDR1 SGHRS and CDR2 YFSETQ. Trimming removed 7 bases from V and 6 bases from J; junction bases left unmatched: 10. This CDR3 contains 13 residues. Partial CDR3 DNA: TGCGCCAGCCACCGACAGGGTCAAGTCGAG. It codes for CASHRQGQVE. The full CDR3 protein is CASHRQGQVEQYF.

This clone was counted many times. From the germline J gene comes the end of the CDR3, since the read stops 3 residues before it. This chain joins TRBV5-6 and TRBJ1-3, with TRBD1 matching 7 bases. The CDR3 contains 14 residues. J gave up 2 bases and V 4 bases, and 3 bases lay outside the gene matches. Germline loops: CDR1 SGHDT, CDR2 YYEEEE. The sequenced part of the CDR3 DNA is TGTGCCAGCAGCCCCACAGGGGCTGGAAACACC. This gives the protein CASSPTGAGNT. The full-length CDR3 reads as CASSPTGAGNTIYF.

This clone appeared many times. The CDR3 end lies 3 residues beyond the end of the read and is filled in from the germline J gene. The V gene is TRBV19, the J gene TRBJ2-1, with TRBD2 identical over 7 bases. Germline assignment: CDR1 LNHDA and CDR2 SQIVND (reference sequence). There are 13 residues in the CDR3. With 6 bases clipped from V and 7 bases from J, the junction kept 6 bases outside the gene matches. The CDR3 bases that were read are TGTGCCAGTAGCAAGCGGGGCACGAATGAG. The encoded protein is CASSKRGTNE. The whole CDR3 sequence reads CASSKRGTNEQFF.